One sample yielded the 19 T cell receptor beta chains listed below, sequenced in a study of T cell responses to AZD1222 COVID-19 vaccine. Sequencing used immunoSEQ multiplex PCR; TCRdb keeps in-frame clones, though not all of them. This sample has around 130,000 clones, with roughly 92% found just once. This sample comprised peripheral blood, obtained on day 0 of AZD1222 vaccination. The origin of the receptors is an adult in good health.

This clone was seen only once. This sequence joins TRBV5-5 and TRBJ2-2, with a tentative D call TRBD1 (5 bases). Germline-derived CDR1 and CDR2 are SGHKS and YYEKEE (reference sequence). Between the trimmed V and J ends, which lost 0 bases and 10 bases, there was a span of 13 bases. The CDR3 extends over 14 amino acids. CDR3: CASSLDPGKLELFF. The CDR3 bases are TGTGCCAGCAGCTTGGACCCAGGGAAATTGGAGCTGTTTTTT.

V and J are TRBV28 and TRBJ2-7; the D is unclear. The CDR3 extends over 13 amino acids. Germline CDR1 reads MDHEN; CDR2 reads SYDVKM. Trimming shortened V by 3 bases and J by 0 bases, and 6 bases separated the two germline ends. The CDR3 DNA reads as TGTGCCAGCAGTTTGGCGGCCTCCTACGAGCAGTACTTC. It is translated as CASSLAASYEQYF.

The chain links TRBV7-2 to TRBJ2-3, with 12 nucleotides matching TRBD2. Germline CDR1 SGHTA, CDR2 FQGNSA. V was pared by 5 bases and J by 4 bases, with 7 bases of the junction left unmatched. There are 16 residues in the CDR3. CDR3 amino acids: CASSPGLAGLADTQYF. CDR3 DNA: TGTGCCAGCAGCCCTGGACTAGCGGGACTGGCAGATACGCAGTATTTT.

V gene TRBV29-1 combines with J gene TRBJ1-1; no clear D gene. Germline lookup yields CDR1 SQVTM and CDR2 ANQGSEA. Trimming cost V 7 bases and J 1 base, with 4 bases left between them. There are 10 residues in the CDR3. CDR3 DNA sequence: TGCAGCGCCAAGAACACTGAAGCTTTCTTT. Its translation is CSAKNTEAFF.

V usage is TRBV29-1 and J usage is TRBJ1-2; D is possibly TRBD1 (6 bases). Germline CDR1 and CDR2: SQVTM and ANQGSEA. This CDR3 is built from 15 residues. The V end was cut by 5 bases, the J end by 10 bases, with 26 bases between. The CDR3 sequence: CSVSGTQLSGNDYTF. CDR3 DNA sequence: TGCAGCGTTTCCGGGACACAACTATCAGGGAATGACTACACCTTC.

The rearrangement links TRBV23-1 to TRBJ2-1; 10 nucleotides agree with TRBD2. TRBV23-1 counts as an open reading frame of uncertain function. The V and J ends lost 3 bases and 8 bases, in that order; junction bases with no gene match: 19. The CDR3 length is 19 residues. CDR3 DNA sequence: TGCGCCAGCAGTCATAGGGAGTGGGCTAGCGGGAGTAGGCTGGATGAGCAGTTCTTC. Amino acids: CASSHREWASGSRLDEQFF.

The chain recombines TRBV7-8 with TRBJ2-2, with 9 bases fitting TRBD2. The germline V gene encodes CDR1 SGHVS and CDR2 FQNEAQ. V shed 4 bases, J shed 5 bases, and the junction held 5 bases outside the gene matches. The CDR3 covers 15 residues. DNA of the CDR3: TGTGCCAGCAGCTCTAGCGGGGCCTCGACCGGGGAGCTGTTTTTT. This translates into CASSSSGASTGELFF.

The CDR3 region has the DNA TGTGCCTGGAATGGACTAGCGGGGGAAGGAATTGCCCCAGATACGCAGTATTTT. This gives the protein CAWNGLAGEGIAPDTQYF. The chain recombines TRBV30 with TRBJ2-3; 13 bases fit TRBD2. The germline V gene encodes CDR1 GTSNPN and CDR2 SVGIG (reference sequence). The CDR3 contains 18 residues. The V segment lost 4 bases and the J segment 4 bases; nucleotides outside the gene matches: 14. Full variable domain (missing parts from reference TRBV30 and TRBJ2-3): SQTIHQWPATLVQPVGSPLSLECTVEGTSNPNLYWYRQAAGRGLQLLFYSVGIGQISSEVPQNLSASRPQDRQFILSSKKLLLSDSGFYLCAWNGLAGEGIAPDTQYFGPGTRLTVL.

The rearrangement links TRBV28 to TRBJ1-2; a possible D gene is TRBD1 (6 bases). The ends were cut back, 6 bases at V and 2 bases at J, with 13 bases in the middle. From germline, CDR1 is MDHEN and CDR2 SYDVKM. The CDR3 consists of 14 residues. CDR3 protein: CASRPPGANYGYTF. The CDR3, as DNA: TGTGCCAGCAGGCCGCCGGGGGCGAACTATGGCTACACCTTC.

The CDR3 DNA sequence: TGCGCCAGCAGCCCCCAGGCGACAGGTAACAATCAGCCCCAGCATTTT. Protein: CASSPQATGNNQPQHF. The chain couples TRBV4-1 to TRBJ1-5, with D perhaps matching TRBD1 (6 bases). The CDR3 consists of 16 residues. The germline gives CDR1 MGHRA, CDR2 YSYEKL. The V gene lost 4 bases and the J gene lost 3 bases, with 16 bases spanning the gap.

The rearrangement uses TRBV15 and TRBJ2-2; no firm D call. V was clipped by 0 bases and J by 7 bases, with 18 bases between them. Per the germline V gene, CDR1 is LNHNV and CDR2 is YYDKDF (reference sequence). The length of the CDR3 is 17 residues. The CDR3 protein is CATSRDFGTATGGELFF. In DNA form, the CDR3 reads TGTGCCACCAGCAGAGATTTCGGAACCGCCACGGGCGGGGAGCTGTTTTTT.

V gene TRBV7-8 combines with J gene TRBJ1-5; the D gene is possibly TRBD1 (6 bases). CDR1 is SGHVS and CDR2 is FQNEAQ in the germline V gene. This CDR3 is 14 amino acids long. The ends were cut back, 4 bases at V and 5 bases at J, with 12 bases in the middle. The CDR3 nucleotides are TGTGCCAGCAGCTCATCCTGGACAGATCAGCCCCAGCATTTT. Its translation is CASSSSWTDQPQHF.

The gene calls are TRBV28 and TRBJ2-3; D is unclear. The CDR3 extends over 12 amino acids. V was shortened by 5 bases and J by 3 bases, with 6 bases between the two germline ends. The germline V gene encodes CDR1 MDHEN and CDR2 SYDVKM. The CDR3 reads CASSTPTDTQYF. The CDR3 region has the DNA TGTGCCAGCAGTACACCGACAGATACGCAGTATTTT.

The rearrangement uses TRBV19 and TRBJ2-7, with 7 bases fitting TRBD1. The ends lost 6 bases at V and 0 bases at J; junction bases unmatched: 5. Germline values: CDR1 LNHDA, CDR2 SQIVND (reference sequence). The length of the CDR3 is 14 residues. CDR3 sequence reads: CASRLTGSSYEQYF. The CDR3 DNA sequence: TGTGCCAGTAGATTGACAGGGAGCTCCTACGAGCAGTACTTC.

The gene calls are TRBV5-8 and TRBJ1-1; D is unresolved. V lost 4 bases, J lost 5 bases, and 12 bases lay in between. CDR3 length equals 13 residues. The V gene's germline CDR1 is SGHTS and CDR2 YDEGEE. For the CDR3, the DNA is TGTGCCAGCAGCGGGGTCGGTGGGACTGAAGCTTTCTTT. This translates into CASSGVGGTEAFF.

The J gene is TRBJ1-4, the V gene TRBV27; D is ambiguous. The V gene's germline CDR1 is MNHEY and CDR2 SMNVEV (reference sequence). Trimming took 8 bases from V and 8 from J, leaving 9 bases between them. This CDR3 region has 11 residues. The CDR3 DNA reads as TGTGCCAGCGGATTCCTAGAAAAACTGTTTTTT. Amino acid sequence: CASGFLEKLFF.

In DNA form, the CDR3 reads TGTGCCAGCAGCTTAGGGTGGTATCACAGTACGAACACCGGGGAGCTGTTTTTT. Translation gives CASSLGWYHSTNTGELFF. J is TRBJ2-2 and V is TRBV7-9; D is unclear. In germline, CDR1 is SEHNR, CDR2 FQNEAQ (reference sequence). The V gene lost 1 base and the J gene lost 0 bases, with 15 bases spanning the gap. This CDR3 region has 18 residues.

DNA for the CDR3: TGTGCCAGCAGTGGTCCGAACACTGAAGCTTTCTTT. It translates to CASSGPNTEAFF. The V gene is TRBV2, the J gene TRBJ1-1, with D unclear. The germline gives CDR1 SNHLY, CDR2 FYNNEI. V was clipped by 4 bases and J by 1 base, with 4 bases between them. This CDR3 has 12 residues.

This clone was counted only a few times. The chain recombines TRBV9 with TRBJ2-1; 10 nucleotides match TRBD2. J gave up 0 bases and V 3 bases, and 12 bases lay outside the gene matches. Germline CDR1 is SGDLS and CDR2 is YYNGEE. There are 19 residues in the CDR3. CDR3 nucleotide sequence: TGTGCCAGCAGCGCAACGGCACTAGCGGGATTAAGCTCCTACAATGAGCAGTTCTTC. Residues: CASSATALAGLSSYNEQFF.